The rows below give T cell receptor beta chains drawn from one sample of a study of T-cell reconstitution after alpha-beta-depleted transplantation in children. One entry per CDR3 protein results from TCRdb running MiXCR on the PCR reads. The profile covers 500,000 to 600,000 distinct CDR3 sequences, with about a sixth appearing a single time and 3.3% taken by the ten largest. The sequenced sample was PBMCs from the stem cell graft donor, obtained from the stem cell graft. The source is a human donor who donated a stem cell graft to a child with acute lymphoblastic leukemia. CDR3s include the opening cysteine and the closing phenylalanine or tryptophan. A D gene is named only where the DNA matches it firmly. Not every row has a clone size; where given, it reads once, few, many or a size class.

d_gene	v_gene	j_gene	abundance	CDR3nt	CDR3aa
.	TRBV29-1	TRBJ2-7	few	TGCAGCGTTCGAAGGGTGGGGGGCTCCAATTCCTACGAGCAGTACTTC	CSVRRVGGSNSYEQYF
.	TRBV7-9	TRBJ2-7	.	TGTGCCAGCAGCCCGCGAGGGACTCCATACGAGCAGTACTTC	CASSPRGTPYEQYF
.	TRBV12-3/TRBV12-4	TRBJ1-1	.	TGTGCCAGCACCGACGGCGCTTCCCCGGGCGGAGCTTTCTTT	CASTDGASPGGAFF
.	TRBV11-2	TRBJ1-1	.	TGTGCCAGCAGCTCCACCTTGAACACTGAAGCTTTCTTT	CASSSTLNTEAFF
.	TRBV7-9	TRBJ2-2	few	TGTGCCAGCAGACCCCAAAGGGCTGCCGGGGAGCTGTTTTTT	CASRPQRAAGELFF
.	TRBV5-1	TRBJ1-2	many	TGCGCCAGCAGCGTGGGGGACTTAGCTAACTATGGCTACACCTTC	CASSVGDLANYGYTF
TRBD1	TRBV12-3/TRBV12-4	TRBJ1-1	.	TGTGCCAGCAGCCCATCTGGGAGGGGGCTAACTGAAGCTTTCTTT	CASSPSGRGLTEAFF
TRBD2	TRBV15	TRBJ2-7	.	TGTGCCACCAGCAGGGGACTAGCGGGGGTCTACGAGCAGTACTTC	CATSRGLAGVYEQYF
.	TRBV6-1	TRBJ1-5	few	TGTGCCAGCAATCGGGAGCTTAGCAATCAGCCCCAGCATTTT	CASNRELSNQPQHF
.	TRBV7-9	TRBJ2-7	few	TGTGCCAGCAGCTTAAACCAACAGCGTGGCTACGAGCAGTACTTC	CASSLNQQRGYEQYF
TRBD2	TRBV10-2	TRBJ2-5	.	TGCGCCAGCAGTGGCGGCGGGAGCCAAGAGACCCAGTACTTC	CASSGGGSQETQYF
.	TRBV11-2	TRBJ1-5	.	TGTGCCAGCAGCTTAACGAGGATGAGCAATCAGCCCCAGCATTTT	CASSLTRMSNQPQHF
TRBD2	TRBV7-2	TRBJ2-1	.	TGTGCCAGCAGGCGGACTAGCGGGCAGTACAATGAGCAGTTCTTC	CASRRTSGQYNEQFF
TRBD2	TRBV20-1	TRBJ2-3	few	TGCAGTGCTAGAGAGACTAGCGGGGGCACAGATACGCAGTATTTT	CSARETSGGTDTQYF
.	TRBV12-3/TRBV12-4	TRBJ1-4	.	TGTGCCAGCATCAAGGCGGACTGCCCTAATGAAAAACTGTTTTTT	CASIKADCPNEKLFF